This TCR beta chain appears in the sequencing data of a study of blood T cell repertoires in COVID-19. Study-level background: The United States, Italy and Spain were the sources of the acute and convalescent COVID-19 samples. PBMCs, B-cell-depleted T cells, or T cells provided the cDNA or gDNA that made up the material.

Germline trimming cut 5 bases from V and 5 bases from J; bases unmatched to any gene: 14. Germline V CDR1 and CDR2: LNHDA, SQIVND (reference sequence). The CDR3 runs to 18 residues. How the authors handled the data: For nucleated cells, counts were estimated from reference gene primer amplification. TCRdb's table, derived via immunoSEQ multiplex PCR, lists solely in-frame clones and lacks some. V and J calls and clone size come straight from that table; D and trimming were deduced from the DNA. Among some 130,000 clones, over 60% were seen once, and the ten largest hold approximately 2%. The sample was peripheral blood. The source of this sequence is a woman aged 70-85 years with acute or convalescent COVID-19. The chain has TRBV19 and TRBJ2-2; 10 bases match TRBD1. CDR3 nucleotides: TGTGCCAGTAGTCCGCCGACAGGGGGCCTTTTGCGGACCGGGGAGCTGTTTTTT. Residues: CASSPPTGGLLRTGELFF.